The 17 T cell receptor beta chains presented below share a single source sample, sequenced in a study of metastatic and nonmetastatic thyroid tumors. Thyroid surgery was performed in patients who had received no treatment beforehand. TCRdb used MiXCR to call clones anew from the PCR reads. This sample has 12,000 or so clones; around 25% occur once, and the top ten carry 20% to 25%. Specimen: adjacent normal tissue. These receptors all stem from a male donor with papillary thyroid cancer or a benign thyroid nodule (not recorded which). Some clones in this sample may be carry-over from other donors' samples.

This rearrangement joins TRBV5-1 to TRBJ2-3; D is unclear. Trimming removed 2 bases from V and 6 bases from J, with 16 bases in between. The V gene's germline CDR1 is SGHRS and CDR2 YFSETQ. The length of the CDR3 is 15 residues. CDR3 DNA sequence: TGCGCCAGCAGCTTAAGGCTCGTTAATCCGGATACGCAGTATTTT. It translates to CASSLRLVNPDTQYF. The full variable domain, rest sourced from reference TRBV5-1 and TRBJ2-3, is KAGVTQTPRYLIKTRGQQVTLSCSPISGHRSVSWYQQTPGQGLQFLFEYFSETQRNKGNFPGRFSGRQFSNSRSEMNVSTLELGDSALYLCASSLRLVNPDTQYFGPGTRLTVL.

This sequence joins TRBV20-1 and TRBJ2-7, with D possibly matching TRBD1 (5 bases). Germline CDR1 and CDR2: DFQATT and SNEGSKA (reference sequence). Trimming cost V 5 bases and J 3 bases, with 14 bases left between them. CDR3 length: 13 residues. The CDR3 coding sequence is TGCAGTGCTGGCAGGGTATCGGGCTACGAGCAGTACTTC. Its translation: CSAGRVSGYEQYF.

The chain uses TRBV2 and TRBJ2-1, with D perhaps matching TRBD2 (6 bases). In germline, CDR1 is SNHLY, CDR2 FYNNEI. V was pared by 2 bases and J by 9 bases, with 11 bases between. The CDR3 spans 13 residues. The CDR3, as DNA: TGTGCCAGCAGTGAACGGGGGTGGACTGAGCAGTTCTTC. Translation: CASSERGWTEQFF.

This clone is medium-sized (0.01 to 0.1%) in the sample. The V call is TRBV24-1, the J call TRBJ2-5, with D perhaps given as TRBD1 or TRBD2 (6 bases each). Germline V gene lookup returns CDR1 KGHDR and CDR2 SFDVKD. The CDR3 covers 16 residues. Trimming took off 1 base at V and 1 base at J, with 12 bases between the two ends. CDR3 DNA: TGTGCCACCAGTGATTTTGGAGGGGGACTCCAAGAGACCCAGTACTTC. Translating gives CATSDFGGGLQETQYF.

This chain links TRBV19 with TRBJ2-7; 10 positions match TRBD1. V dropped 8 bases and J dropped 5; count of bases not matched to a gene: 9. CDR1 is LNHDA, CDR2 SQIVND, per germline (reference sequence). This CDR3 contains 14 residues. CDR3 nucleotides: TGTGCCAGTGGACCGGGACAGGGGTTCCACGAGCAGTACTTC. Residues: CASGPGQGFHEQYF.

This clone was detected only once. CDR3 bases: TGTGCCAGCAGACAGGGGGCGAACACTGAAGCTTTCTTT. Protein sequence: CASRQGANTEAFF. The chain combines TRBV7-6 with TRBJ1-1; 9 nucleotides match TRBD1. CDR3 length: 13 residues. V lost 6 bases to trimming and J lost 1 base; unmatched junction nucleotides: 0. Looked up from germline, CDR1 is SGHVS and CDR2 is FNYEAQ. The entire variable domain, with the rest obtained from reference TRBV7-6 and TRBJ1-1, is as follows: GAGVSQSPRYKVTKRGQDVALRCDPISGHVSLYWYRQALGQGPEFLTYFNYEAQQDKSGLPNDRFSAERPEGSISTLTIQRTEQRDSAMYRCASRQGANTEAFFGQGTRLTVV.

This clone showed up many times. A much larger clone sits a single nucleotide away, making a read error possible. The chain carries TRBV18 and TRBJ1-4, with 8 positions matching TRBD1. The germline V gene has CDR1 KGHSH and CDR2 LQKENI. This CDR3 has 15 residues. The CDR3 spells CASSPLGQAGEELFF. Here the CDR3 DNA reads TGTGCCAGCTCACCACTGGGACAGGCTGGTGAAGAACTGTTTTTT.

In this sample, this clone is large (0.1 to 1%). The chain couples TRBV2 to TRBJ2-7; D is perhaps TRBD1 (5 bases). CDR1 and CDR2 (germline): SNHLY, FYNNEI. V was shortened by 4 bases and J by 3 bases, with 10 bases between the two germline ends. The CDR3 loop spans 13 amino acids. The CDR3 nucleotides read TGTGCCAGCAGTGCGACAGACTTCTACGAGCAGTACTTC. As protein: CASSATDFYEQYF.

This clone came up a few times. The V and J genes are TRBV29-1 and TRBJ2-3, with 7 bases fitting TRBD2. With 4 bases clipped from V and 3 bases from J, the junction kept 13 bases outside the gene matches. CDR3 size: 16 residues. CDR1 is SQVTM and CDR2 is ANQGSEA in the germline V gene. The CDR3 is CSVGGGSGRGTDTQYF. As DNA, the CDR3 is TGCAGCGTTGGGGGAGGGTCGGGGCGAGGTACAGATACGCAGTATTTT.

By sample fraction, this clone is large. The J gene is TRBJ2-2, the V gene TRBV4-1; TRBD2 aligns across 7 bases. J gave up 6 bases and V 4 bases, and 5 bases lay outside the gene matches. This CDR3 comprises 14 residues. CDR1 and CDR2 from the germline V gene are MGHRA and YSYEKL. The CDR3 here is CASSREGGAGELFF. As DNA, the CDR3 is TGCGCCAGCAGCCGGGAGGGCGGAGCCGGGGAGCTGTTTTTT.

This clone has just a few counts. This chain connects TRBV7-2 to TRBJ1-1; D not resolved. CDR1 is SGHTA, CDR2 FQGNSA, per germline. This CDR3 is 10 amino acids long. Deletions cut 8 bases from V and 3 bases from J, with 4 bases between. The CDR3 protein is CASVDTEAFF. DNA for the CDR3: TGTGCCAGCGTAGACACTGAAGCTTTCTTT.

This clone was recorded at least ten times. Other DNA sequences in this specimen translate into the identical CDR3. J is TRBJ2-1 and V is TRBV11-2; the D gene could be TRBD1 or TRBD2 (5 bases each). The CDR3 has 18 amino acids. Trimming pared 5 bases from V and 4 bases from J, leaving 24 bases between. In germline, CDR1 is SGHAT, CDR2 FQNNGV. The DNA of the CDR3 is TGTGCCAGCAGCGAAGGCCCCAGGTTGGGACGAATTTACAATGAGCAGTTCTTC. It specifies CASSEGPRLGRIYNEQFF.

The chain combines TRBV7-3 with TRBJ1-1; D not resolved. The V end lost 2 bases, the J end lost 7 bases, and 17 bases lay between the germline ends. The CDR3 sequence is 15 residues long. Germline CDR1 is SGHTA and CDR2 is FQGTGA. As DNA, the CDR3 is TGTGCCAGCAGCTTACGACAAGGGCCAGTGAGTGAAGCTTTCTTT. Its translation: CASSLRQGPVSEAFF.

This rearrangement joins TRBV11-2 to TRBJ1-6, with D possibly matching TRBD1 (5 bases). V was clipped by 0 bases and J by 0 bases, with 12 bases between them. The length of the CDR3 is 18 residues. Germline loops: CDR1 SGHAT, CDR2 FQNNGV. The CDR3 coding sequence is TGTGCCAGCAGCTTAGATCAACAGGCGATCTCCTATAATTCACCCCTCCACTTT. It is translated as CASSLDQQAISYNSPLHF.

J is TRBJ2-3 and V is TRBV6-4; 9 bases map to TRBD2. In germline, CDR1 is MRHNA, CDR2 SNTAGT. Trimming removed 6 bases from V and 5 bases from J; junction bases left unmatched: 9. CDR3 length: 15 amino acids. The CDR3 protein is CASRDLSGRGDTQYF. Written as DNA, the CDR3 is TGTGCCAGCAGGGACCTTAGCGGGAGAGGAGATACGCAGTATTTT.

J is TRBJ2-7 and V is TRBV20-1, with TRBD2 matching 7 bases. This CDR3 comprises 15 residues. V shed 0 bases, J shed 4 bases, and the junction held 9 bases outside the gene matches. Germline lookup yields CDR1 DFQATT and CDR2 SNEGSKA (reference sequence). Here the CDR3 DNA reads TGCAGTGCTAGAGATCCGGGGGGTTGGGAGTACGAGCAGTACTTC. This translates into CSARDPGGWEYEQYF.

Regarding this clone: Within the sample, other DNA sequences also encode this same CDR3. This chain's CDR3 is CASSPFDGEKLFF. The CDR3 DNA is TGTGCCAGCAGTCCCTTCGACGGCGAAAAACTGTTTTTT. The gene calls are TRBV27 and TRBJ1-4; D gene ambiguous. Trimming removed 5 bases from V and 8 bases from J, with 12 bases in between. Germline V gene lookup returns CDR1 MNHEY and CDR2 SMNVEV (reference sequence). CDR3 length: 13 residues.